What follows is one TCR beta chain and its context. These data are taken from a study of cytomegalovirus exposure and HLA in healthy donors. A multiplex PCR was run with 60 Vbeta primers and 13 Jbeta primers. TCRdb's table, derived via immunoSEQ multiplex PCR, lists solely in-frame clones and lacks some. This sample has around 140,000 clones, with about 74% found just once. Trimming removed 3 bases from V and 7 bases from J, with 18 bases in between. The CDR3 extends over 16 amino acids. From germline, CDR1 is SGHVS and CDR2 FQNEAQ. Sequenced sample: PBMCs. This receptor was taken from a middle-aged man in good health and CMV-seropositive. The rearrangement links TRBV7-8 to TRBJ2-2; D is ambiguous. CDR3 nucleotide sequence: TGTGCCAGCAGCTTCCGCCCCCAGTCGTCTGTCGGGGAGCTGTTTTTT. Protein sequence: CASSFRPQSSVGELFF.